Sequencing of this T cell receptor (beta chain) was carried out in a study of CD8+ T cells in alopecia areata. Study in general: Treated patients swallowed 5 to 10 mg of oral tofacitinib twice daily. Findings of the study overall: Greater clonality was observed in lesional scalp samples, especially alopecia totalis/universalis, versus normal scalp.

As to this clone: Its specificity is not known.

CDR1 is LNHDA, CDR2 SQIVND, per germline (reference sequence). Germline trimming cut 3 bases from V and 2 bases from J; bases unmatched to any gene: 12. The CDR3 sequence is 18 residues long. The study team obtained lesional scalp punch biopsies and peripheral blood from alopecia areata patients. Extraction of RNA preceded its reverse transcription into cDNA, which served as the sequencing template. Repertoires were generated with immunoSEQ multiplex PCR, while TCRdb's copy carries only in-frame clones and drops some. The profile covers fewer than 20,000 clones, with about 59% appearing a single time and over 6% taken by the ten largest.

The source of this sequence is a human donor with alopecia areata. Sample: skin, taken at week 0. The genes are TRBV19 and TRBJ2-4, with 8 bases that match TRBD1. The CDR3, as DNA: TGTGCCAGTAGTATTGGCGACAGGGGTCGGTTAACCAAAAACATTCAGTACTTC. It translates to CASSIGDRGRLTKNIQYF.